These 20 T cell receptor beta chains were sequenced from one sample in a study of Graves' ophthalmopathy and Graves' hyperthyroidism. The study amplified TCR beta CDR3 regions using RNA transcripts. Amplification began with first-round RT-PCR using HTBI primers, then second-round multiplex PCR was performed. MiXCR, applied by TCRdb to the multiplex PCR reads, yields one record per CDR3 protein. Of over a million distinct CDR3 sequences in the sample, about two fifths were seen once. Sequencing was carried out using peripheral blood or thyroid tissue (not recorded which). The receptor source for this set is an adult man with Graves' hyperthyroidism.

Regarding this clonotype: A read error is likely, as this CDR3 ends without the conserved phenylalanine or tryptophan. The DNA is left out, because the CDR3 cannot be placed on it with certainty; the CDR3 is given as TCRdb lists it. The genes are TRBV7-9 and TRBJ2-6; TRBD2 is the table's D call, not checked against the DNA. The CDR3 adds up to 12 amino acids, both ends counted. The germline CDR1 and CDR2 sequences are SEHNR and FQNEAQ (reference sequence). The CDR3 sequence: CASTLGSLALTP.

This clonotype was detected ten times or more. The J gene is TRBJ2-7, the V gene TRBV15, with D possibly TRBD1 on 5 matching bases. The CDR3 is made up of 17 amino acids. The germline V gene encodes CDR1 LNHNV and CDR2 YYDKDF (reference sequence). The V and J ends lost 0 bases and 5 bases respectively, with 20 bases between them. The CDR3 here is CATSRDGPEAGRNEQYF. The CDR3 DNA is TGTGCCACCAGCAGAGATGGCCCAGAGGCAGGGCGCAACGAGCAGTACTTC.

The CDR3 protein is CAISPGEGVSNRGYTF. DNA for the CDR3: TGTGCCATCAGCCCGGGAGAGGGGGTGAGTAACCGTGGCTACACCTTC. J is TRBJ1-2 and V is TRBV10-3, with D possibly matching TRBD1 (6 bases). Per germline, CDR1 ENHRY and CDR2 SYGVKD. The CDR3 is 16 amino acids. Trimming stripped 6 bases from V and 7 bases from J, with 24 bases between.

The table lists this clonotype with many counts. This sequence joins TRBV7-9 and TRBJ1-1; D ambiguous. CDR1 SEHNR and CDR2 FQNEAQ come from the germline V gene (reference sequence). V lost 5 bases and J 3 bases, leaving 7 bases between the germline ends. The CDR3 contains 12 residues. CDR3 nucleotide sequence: TGTGCCAGCAGCCCGGTGGACACTGAAGCTTTCTTT. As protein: CASSPVDTEAFF.

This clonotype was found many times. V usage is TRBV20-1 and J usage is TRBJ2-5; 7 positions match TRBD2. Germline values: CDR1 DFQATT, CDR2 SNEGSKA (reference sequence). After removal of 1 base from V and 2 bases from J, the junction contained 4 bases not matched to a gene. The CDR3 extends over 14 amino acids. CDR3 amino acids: CSARVPGLQETQYF. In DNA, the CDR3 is TGCAGTGCTAGAGTACCGGGACTACAAGAGACCCAGTACTTC.

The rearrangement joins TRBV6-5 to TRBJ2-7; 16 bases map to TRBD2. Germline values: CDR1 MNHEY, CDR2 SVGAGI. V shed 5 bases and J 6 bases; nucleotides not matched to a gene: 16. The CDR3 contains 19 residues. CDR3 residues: CASSHTGLAGGDRSLEQYF. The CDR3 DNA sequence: TGTGCCAGCAGTCACACGGGACTAGCGGGAGGGGACAGGTCTCTCGAGCAGTACTTC.

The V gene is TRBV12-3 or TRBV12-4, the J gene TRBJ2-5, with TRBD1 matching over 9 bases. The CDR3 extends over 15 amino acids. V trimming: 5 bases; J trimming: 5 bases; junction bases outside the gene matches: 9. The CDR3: CASSRTGVGRETQYF. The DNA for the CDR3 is TGTGCCAGCAGTCGGACAGGGGTTGGAAGGGAGACCCAGTACTTC.

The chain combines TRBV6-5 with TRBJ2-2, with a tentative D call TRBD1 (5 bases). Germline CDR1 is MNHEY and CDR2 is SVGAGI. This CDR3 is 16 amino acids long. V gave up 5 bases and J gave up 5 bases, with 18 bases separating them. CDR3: CASSESGRVGTGELFF. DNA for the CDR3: TGTGCCAGCAGTGAATCGGGCAGGGTAGGGACCGGGGAGCTGTTTTTT.

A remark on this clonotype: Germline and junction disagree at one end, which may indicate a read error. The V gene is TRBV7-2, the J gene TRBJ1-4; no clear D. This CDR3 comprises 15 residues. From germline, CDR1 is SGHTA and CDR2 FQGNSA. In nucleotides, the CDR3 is TGTGCCAGCAGCCAGGACGGTCGTGGTAATGAAAAACTGCTTTTT. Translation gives CASSQDGRGNEKLLF.

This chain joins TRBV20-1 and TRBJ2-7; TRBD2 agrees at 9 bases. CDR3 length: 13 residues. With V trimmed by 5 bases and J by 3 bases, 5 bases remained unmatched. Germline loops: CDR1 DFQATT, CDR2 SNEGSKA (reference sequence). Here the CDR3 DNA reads TGCAGTGCTCCGGTTAGCGGGAGCTACGAGCAGTACTTC. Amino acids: CSAPVSGSYEQYF.

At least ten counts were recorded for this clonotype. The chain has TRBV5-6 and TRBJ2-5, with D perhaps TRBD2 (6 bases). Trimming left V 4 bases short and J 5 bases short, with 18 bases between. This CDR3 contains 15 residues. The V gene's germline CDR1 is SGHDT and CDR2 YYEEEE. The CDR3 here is CASSRPGERQETQYF. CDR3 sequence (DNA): TGTGCCAGCAGCCGGCCGGGAGAGCGCCAGGAGACCCAGTACTTC.

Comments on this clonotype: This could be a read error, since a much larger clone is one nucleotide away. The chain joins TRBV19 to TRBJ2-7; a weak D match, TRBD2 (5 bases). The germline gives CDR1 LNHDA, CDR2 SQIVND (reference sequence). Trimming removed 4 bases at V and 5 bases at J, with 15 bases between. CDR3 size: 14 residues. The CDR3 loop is CASSTRLLDHEQYF. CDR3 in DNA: TGTGCCAGTAGTACCCGACTATTAGACCACGAGCAGTACTTC.

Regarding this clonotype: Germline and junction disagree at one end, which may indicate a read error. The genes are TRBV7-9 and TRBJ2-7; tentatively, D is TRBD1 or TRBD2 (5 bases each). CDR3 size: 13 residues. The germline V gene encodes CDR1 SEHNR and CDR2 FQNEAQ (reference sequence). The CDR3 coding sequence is TGTGCCAGCAGCATAGAATTGGGGGTCTTGATGGACTTC. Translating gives CASSIELGVLMDF. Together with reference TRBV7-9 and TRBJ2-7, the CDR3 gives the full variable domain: DTGVSQNPRHKITKRGQNVTFRCDPISEHNRLYWYRQTLGQGPEFLTYFQNEAQLEKSRLLSDRFSAERPKGSFSTLEIQRTEQGDSAMYLCASSIELGVLMDFGPGTRLTVT.

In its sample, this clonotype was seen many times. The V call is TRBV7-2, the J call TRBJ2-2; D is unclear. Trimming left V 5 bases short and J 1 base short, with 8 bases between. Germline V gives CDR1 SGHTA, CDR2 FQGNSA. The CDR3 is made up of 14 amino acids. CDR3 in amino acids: CASSPRQNTGELFF. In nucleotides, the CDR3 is TGTGCCAGCAGCCCGAGACAGAACACCGGGGAGCTGTTTTTT.

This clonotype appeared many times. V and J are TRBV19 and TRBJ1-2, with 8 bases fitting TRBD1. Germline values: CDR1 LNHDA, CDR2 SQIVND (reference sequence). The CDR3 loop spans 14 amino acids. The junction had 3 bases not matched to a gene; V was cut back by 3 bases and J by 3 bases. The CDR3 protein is CASSIQTGDYGYTF. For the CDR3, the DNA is TGTGCCAGTAGTATCCAGACAGGGGACTATGGCTACACCTTC.

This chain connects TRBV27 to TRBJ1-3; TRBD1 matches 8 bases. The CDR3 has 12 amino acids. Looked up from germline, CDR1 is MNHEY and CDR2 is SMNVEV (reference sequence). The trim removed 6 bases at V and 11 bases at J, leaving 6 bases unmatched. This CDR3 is CASSHRQGPIYF. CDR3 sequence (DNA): TGTGCCAGCAGCCATAGACAGGGGCCCATATATTTT.

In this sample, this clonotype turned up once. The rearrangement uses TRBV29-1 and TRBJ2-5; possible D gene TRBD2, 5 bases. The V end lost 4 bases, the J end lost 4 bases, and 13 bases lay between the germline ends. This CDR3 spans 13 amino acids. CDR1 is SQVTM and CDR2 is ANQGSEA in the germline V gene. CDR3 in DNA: TGCAGCGTTGGAAGAGGGCCCTTAGAGACCCAGTACTTC. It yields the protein CSVGRGPLETQYF.

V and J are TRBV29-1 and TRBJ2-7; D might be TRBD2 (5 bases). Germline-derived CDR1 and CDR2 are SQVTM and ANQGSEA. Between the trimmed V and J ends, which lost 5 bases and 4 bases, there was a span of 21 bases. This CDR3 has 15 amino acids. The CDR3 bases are TGCAGCGTTAAACTGGGCCAAGAGGGCTTGTACGAGCAGTACTTC. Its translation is CSVKLGQEGLYEQYF.

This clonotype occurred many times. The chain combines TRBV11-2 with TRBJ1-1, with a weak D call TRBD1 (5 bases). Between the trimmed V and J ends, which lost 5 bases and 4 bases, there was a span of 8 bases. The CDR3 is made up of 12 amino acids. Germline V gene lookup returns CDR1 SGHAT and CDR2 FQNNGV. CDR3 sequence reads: CASSDGGTEAFF. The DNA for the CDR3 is TGTGCCAGCAGCGACGGGGGCACTGAAGCTTTCTTT.

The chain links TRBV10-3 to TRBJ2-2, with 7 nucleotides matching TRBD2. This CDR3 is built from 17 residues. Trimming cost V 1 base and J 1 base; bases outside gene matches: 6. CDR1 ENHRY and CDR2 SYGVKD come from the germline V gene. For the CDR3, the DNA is TGTGCCATCAGTGAGTGGAAGGCGGGAGAGAACACCGGGGAGCTGTTTTTT. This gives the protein CAISEWKAGENTGELFF.